This TCR beta chain is from a study of OX40 agonist ivuxolimab in advanced cancers. Study summary: The diagnoses of dose-escalation patients were hepatocellular carcinoma, melanoma, renal cell or head and neck cancer. It was permissible to have had prior anti-PD-1, anti-PD-L1 or anti-CTLA-4 therapy, and around 40% had some.

Findings of the study overall: CD4+ T cells averaged fewer expanded clones than CD8+ T cells.

This CDR3 has 14 residues. Germline values: CDR1 SGHDN, CDR2 FVKESK. The ends were cut back, 3 bases at V and 2 bases at J, with 9 bases in the middle. Assay: immunoSEQ multiplex PCR; the TCRdb copy retains only in-frame clones and omits some. The table has around 80,000 clones, approximately 90% seen once. Regarding this clone: Its antigen is not identified.

This sample comprised CD4+ or CD8+ T cells sorted from blood, obtained in a trial of the OX40 agonist ivuxolimab. The chain recombines TRBV14 with TRBJ2-3; D may be TRBD1 or TRBD2 (6 bases each). The TCR sequence derives from an adult with an advanced solid tumor such as melanoma, head and neck, liver or kidney cancer. DNA for the CDR3: TGTGCCAGCAGCCACGGGGGCAACACAGATACGCAGTATTTT. Translated, it gives CASSHGGNTDTQYF.